This T cell receptor (beta chain) was obtained from a study of T cells in narcolepsy. The method was immunoSEQ multiplex PCR; TCRdb's version includes in-frame clones alone and lacks a portion of them. This sample has 36,000 or so clones, with approximately 90% found just once. The clonotype originates from a human donor with narcolepsy. The sample was CD45RA- memory CD4+ T cells from PBMCs.

This CDR3 is CASSPRASWGSNQPQHF. DNA of the CDR3: TGTGCCAGCAGCCCGAGGGCGTCGTGGGGAAGCAATCAGCCCCAGCATTTT. The V and J genes are TRBV7-2 and TRBJ1-5; no clear D gene. Trimming removed 5 bases from V and 1 base from J, with 18 bases in between. Germline values: CDR1 SGHTA, CDR2 FQGNSA. The CDR3 loop spans 17 amino acids. The complete variable domain, with remaining parts taken from reference TRBV7-2 and TRBJ1-5, reads GAGVSQSPSNKVTEKGKDVELRCDPISGHTALYWYRQSLGQGLEFLIYFQGNSAPDKSGLPSDRFSAERTGGSVSTLTIQRTQQEDSAVYLCASSPRASWGSNQPQHFGDGTRLSIL.